Each of the 10 T cell receptor beta chains below was sequenced from the same sample in a study of healthy donors' naive CD4 and CD8 T cells. TCR libraries were built from about 500 ng of total RNA by linear amplification. TCRdb called the reads again in MiXCR, with one record for every CDR3 protein. The repertoire consists of 180,000 or so distinct CDR3 sequences, with around 74% occurring once and the leading ten covering around 2%. Sequenced material: naive CD4+ and CD8+ T cells sorted from blood, pooled from several donors. All receptors come from a pool of human donors in good health; the sample pools cells from several healthy donors.

This rearrangement joins TRBV4-1 to TRBJ2-3; 10 positions agree with TRBD2. The CDR3 has 17 amino acids. V was pared by 3 bases and J by 3 bases, with 9 bases of the junction left unmatched. The germline CDR1 and CDR2 sequences are MGHRA and YSYEKL. CDR3 DNA: TGCGCCAGCAGCCATGCTGCCGGGACTAGCGATACAGATACGCAGTATTTT. This sequence encodes CASSHAAGTSDTDTQYF.

The chain combines TRBV29-1 with TRBJ2-2, with TRBD2 as a possible D gene (6 bases). This CDR3 comprises 13 residues. CDR1 and CDR2 (germline): SQVTM, ANQGSEA. The V and J ends lost 7 bases and 2 bases respectively, with 11 bases between them. CDR3 region: CSGGLSNTGELFF. In DNA form, the CDR3 reads TGCAGCGGGGGACTGTCAAACACCGGGGAGCTGTTTTTT.

The gene calls are TRBV30 and TRBJ2-5; 12 bases agree with TRBD2. This CDR3 comprises 15 residues. Germline V lookup: CDR1 GTSNPN, CDR2 SVGIG (reference sequence). V was pared by 0 bases and J by 8 bases, with 7 bases of the junction left unmatched. CDR3 in amino acids: CAWSVLAGGSQTQYF. The CDR3, as DNA: TGTGCCTGGAGTGTTCTAGCGGGAGGGTCCCAAACCCAGTACTTC. The complete variable domain, with remaining parts taken from reference TRBV30 and TRBJ2-5, reads SQTIHQWPATLVQPVGSPLSLECTVEGTSNPNLYWYRQAAGRGLQLLFYSVGIGQISSEVPQNLSASRPQDRQFILSSKKLLLSDSGFYLCAWSVLAGGSQTQYFGPGTRLLVL.

This rearrangement joins TRBV29-1 to TRBJ2-7, with no clear D. Germline CDR1 is SQVTM and CDR2 is ANQGSEA. Trimming pared 5 bases from V and 2 bases from J, leaving 4 bases between. The CDR3 has 10 residues. Written as DNA, the CDR3 is TGCAGCGTTAGGCCCTACGAGCAGTACGTC. Encoded protein: CSVRPYEQYV.

V is TRBV10-3 and J is TRBJ2-7; 11 nucleotides align to TRBD1. V was pared by 6 bases and J by 3 bases, with 4 bases of the junction left unmatched. CDR3 length: 14 amino acids. Germline CDR1 ENHRY, CDR2 SYGVKD. CDR3 in DNA: TGTGCCATCAGCGGGGGACAGGGGGTCTACGAGCAGTACTTC. Translated, it gives CAISGGQGVYEQYF.

The chain employs TRBV20-1 and TRBJ1-2; 8 positions agree with TRBD1. Germline values: CDR1 DFQATT, CDR2 SNEGSKA (reference sequence). The CDR3 has 14 residues. J was trimmed by 4 bases and V by 6 bases; bases with no gene match: 10. The CDR3 sequence is CSAQTSGGGYGYTF. Written as DNA, the CDR3 is TGCAGTGCACAAACGTCAGGGGGCGGCTATGGCTACACCTTC.

The chain employs TRBV11-1 and TRBJ2-7; TRBD2 matches 10 bases. The CDR3 totals 16 residues. The V gene's germline CDR1 is SGHAT and CDR2 FQDESV (reference sequence). V shed 2 bases and J 0 bases; nucleotides not matched to a gene: 4. The chain's CDR3 is CASSLSSSGSSYEQYF. The CDR3 DNA follows: TGTGCCAGCAGCTTAAGCTCTAGCGGGAGCTCCTACGAGCAGTACTTC.

V and J are TRBV29-1 and TRBJ2-5, with 13 positions matching TRBD2. Germline-derived CDR1 and CDR2 are SQVTM and ANQGSEA. CDR3 size: 14 residues. After removal of 6 bases from V and 2 bases from J, the junction contained 3 bases not matched to a gene. The CDR3 nucleotides read TGCAGCGTGGGGGGACTAGCGGGGCAAGAGACCCAGTACTTC. This gives the protein CSVGGLAGQETQYF.

The V and J genes are TRBV13 and TRBJ2-5, with D unclear. The length of the CDR3 is 14 residues. The germline V gene encodes CDR1 PRHDT and CDR2 FYEKMQ (reference sequence). The V and J ends lost 0 bases and 10 bases respectively, with 15 bases between them. The CDR3 here is CASSLGGAHSNQYF. Written as DNA, the CDR3 is TGTGCCAGCAGCTTAGGTGGCGCCCACAGTAACCAGTACTTC.

The chain couples TRBV29-1 to TRBJ2-1, with D unresolved. CDR1 is SQVTM and CDR2 is ANQGSEA in the germline V gene. The V gene lost 3 bases and the J gene lost 7 bases, with 7 bases spanning the gap. The CDR3 length is 11 residues. CDR3 region: CSVDLANEQFF. Written as DNA, the CDR3 is TGCAGCGTTGATCTTGCGAATGAGCAGTTCTTC.